The 13 T cell receptor beta chains listed next were all sequenced from one sample in a study of beta chain features in type 1 diabetes. Expressed TCRB transcripts were sequenced because the isolated RNA had all been reverse transcribed beforehand. The table came from immunoSEQ multiplex PCR; TCRdb's copy has only in-frame clones and leaves some out. The table has under 350,000 clones, about 8.5% seen once. The sample was central memory CD4+ T cells from blood. Receptor source: a woman aged 18-29 years in good health.

The chain uses TRBV18 and TRBJ2-7; TRBD2 aligns across 7 bases. The V gene's germline CDR1 is KGHSH and CDR2 LQKENI. The CDR3 is made up of 13 amino acids. V lost 1 base to trimming and J lost 5 bases; unmatched junction nucleotides: 2. The DNA for the CDR3 is TGTGCCAGCTCACCACAACGGGAGGACGAGCAGTACTTC. Translated: CASSPQREDEQYF. Supplemented by reference TRBV18 and TRBJ2-7, the full variable domain reads NAGVMQNPRHLVRRRGQEARLRCSPMKGHSHVYWYRQLPEEGLKFMVYLQKENIIDESGMPKERFSAEFPKEGPSILRIQQVVRGDSAAYFCASSPQREDEQYFGPGTRLTVT.

Note on this clone: A much more abundant neighbour one base away suggests this may be a read error. The rearrangement links TRBV11-1 to TRBJ2-5, with D unclear. V lost 1 base to trimming and J lost 3 bases, with 0 bases between them. The germline gives CDR1 SGHAT, CDR2 FQDESV (reference sequence). This CDR3 is built from 11 residues. CDR3 protein: CASSLEETQYF. CDR3 bases: TGTGCCAGCAGCTTAGAAGAGACCCAGTACTTC.

This clone was detected only a few times. This rearrangement joins TRBV6-6 to TRBJ2-5, with D maybe TRBD2 (6 bases). This CDR3 has 12 residues. Trimming pared 6 bases from V and 3 bases from J, leaving 8 bases between. CDR1 MNHNY and CDR2 SVGAGI come from the germline V gene (reference sequence). The CDR3 bases are TGTGCCAGCAGCCCGGGGGAAGAGACCCAGTACTTC. Amino acid sequence: CASSPGEETQYF.

The CDR3 region is CASSVSGYNEQFF. In nucleotides, the CDR3 is TGTGCCAGCAGTGTTTCAGGGTACAATGAGCAGTTCTTC. This chain uses TRBV2 with TRBJ2-1; the D gene is possibly TRBD1 (5 bases). This CDR3 spans 13 amino acids. V was pared by 4 bases and J by 4 bases, with 8 bases between. Germline V gene sequence: CDR1 SNHLY, CDR2 FYNNEI.

Many counts were recorded for this clone. The J gene is TRBJ2-5, the V gene TRBV13; 9 bases are a match to TRBD2. J gave up 2 bases and V 4 bases, and 14 bases lay outside the gene matches. From germline, CDR1 is PRHDT and CDR2 FYEKMQ (reference sequence). This CDR3 is 18 amino acids long. In DNA, the CDR3 is TGTGCCAGCAGCTCGACCTCAAGACTAGCGGCCACTCAAGAGACCCAGTACTTC. Its translation is CASSSTSRLAATQETQYF.

This clone appeared many times. The rearrangement links TRBV7-6 to TRBJ1-5; D gene uncertain. V lost 4 bases, J lost 2 bases, and 12 bases lay in between. CDR1 and CDR2 from the germline V gene are SGHVS and FNYEAQ. The CDR3 loop spans 15 amino acids. DNA of the CDR3: TGTGCCAGCAGCTCCAGGACGGGCCGCAATCAGCCCCAGCATTTT. This gives the protein CASSSRTGRNQPQHF.

This chain connects TRBV6-5 to TRBJ1-5; D is undetermined. The V gene lost 6 bases and the J gene lost 7 bases, with 13 bases spanning the gap. From germline, CDR1 is MNHEY and CDR2 SVGAGI. This CDR3 is built from 13 residues. The CDR3 reads CASSPFKEQPQHF. In DNA, the CDR3 is TGTGCCAGCAGCCCCTTCAAGGAACAGCCCCAGCATTTT.

This clone was seen a handful of times. J is TRBJ2-5 and V is TRBV4-3; 7 bases match TRBD2. Unmatched junction bases numbered 8, after V lost 0 bases and J lost 1 base. In germline, CDR1 is LGHNA, CDR2 YSLEER. The CDR3 runs 17 residues. CDR3 region: CASSQDPPGRAQETQYF. CDR3 nucleotides: TGCGCCAGCAGCCAAGATCCCCCGGGGAGGGCCCAAGAGACCCAGTACTTC.

This sequence joins TRBV7-2 and TRBJ2-3; D is uncertain. The CDR3 spans 14 residues. V lost 3 bases and J lost 1, with 8 bases in between. CDR1 SGHTA and CDR2 FQGNSA come from the germline V gene. CDR3 nucleotide sequence: TGTGCCAGCAGCTTCACGGTGGGCACAGATACGCAGTATTTT. Amino acids: CASSFTVGTDTQYF. The full variable domain, in which reference TRBV7-2 and TRBJ2-3 provide the parts outside the CDR3, is GAGVSQSPSNKVTEKGKDVELRCDPISGHTALYWYRQSLGQGLEFLIYFQGNSAPDKSGLPSDRFSAERTGGSVSTLTIQRTQQEDSAVYLCASSFTVGTDTQYFGPGTRLTVL.

This clone was observed a handful of times. V is TRBV7-3 and J is TRBJ1-2, with 10 positions matching TRBD1. The CDR3 has 15 residues. Germline V gene lookup returns CDR1 SGHTA and CDR2 FQGTGA. Trimming cost V 5 bases and J 5 bases; bases outside gene matches: 8. This chain's CDR3 is CASSPGTGDPYGYTF. The CDR3 coding sequence is TGTGCCAGCAGCCCCGGGACAGGGGATCCGTATGGCTACACCTTC.

This clone was seen a few times. The chain employs TRBV5-6 and TRBJ1-3, with D unresolved. CDR3 length: 14 residues. CDR1 is SGHDT, CDR2 YYEEEE, per germline. V lost 6 bases, J lost 1 base, and 11 bases lay in between. The DNA of the CDR3 is TGTGCCAGCAATTTTCGAGGGTCTGGAAACACCATATATTTT. Protein product: CASNFRGSGNTIYF.

The sample holds many counts of this clone. V and J are TRBV5-1 and TRBJ2-5, with D unclear. The V and J ends lost 7 bases and 3 bases respectively, with 7 bases between them. Germline-derived CDR1 and CDR2 are SGHRS and YFSETQ. The CDR3 spans 11 residues. The CDR3 sequence is CASRREETQYF. DNA of the CDR3: TGCGCCAGCCGACGGGAAGAGACCCAGTACTTC.

This chain uses TRBV7-2 with TRBJ2-5; tentative D call: TRBD1 (7 bases). The V and J ends lost 1 base and 7 bases respectively, with 19 bases between them. CDR1 and CDR2 from the germline V gene are SGHTA and FQGNSA. The CDR3 runs to 16 residues. CDR3 sequence: CASSLGGRDRRGTQYF. The CDR3, as DNA: TGTGCCAGCAGCTTAGGGGGGCGGGACAGACGTGGGACCCAGTACTTC.